This T cell receptor beta chain was sequenced during a study of T cell responses to AZD1222 COVID-19 vaccine (dated by TCRdb to the early 2020s). Notes on the research overall: AZD1222 recipients with second doses at about 4 weeks or about 12 weeks were pooled, because spike-specific TCR depth and breadth did not differ between schedules. TCR sequencing covered over 230 trial participants: around 210 given two doses of AZD1222 and approximately 26 given two doses of MenACWY control vaccine. Trial participants were enrolled by age into 18-55, 56-69 and 70-plus year subgroups, with approximately 150, 30 and 60 TCR-sequenced participants respectively.

The count of this clone is one. Its antigen is unknown. It has no much larger one-base neighbor in the sample; base qualities were not kept. The time point tag for this specimen amounts to: baseline before first vaccination. Samples from vaccinated people were obtained from the UK trials COV001 and COV002, which included a single-blind randomized controlled phase 2/3 trial of AZD1222 (ChAdOx1 nCoV-19) in healthy adults. Trial participant PBMC samples were collected at day 0 and day 28 after the second dose for TCRbeta chain sequencing. The CDR3 regions of human TCRbeta chains were analyzed by immunosequencing. The study's own analysis went as follows. Repertoire TCRs were matched against a reference library of SARS-CoV-2-specific TCRs generated with the MIRA antigen-specificity platform. Breadth meant the fraction of unique TCRs that were SARS-CoV-2-associated, whereas depth meant the fraction of total T cells that were SARS-CoV-2-associated. Using the MIRA data, each spike-specific TCR was mapped to the spike region that the TCR reacts to and placed in a CD4 or CD8 class. Log10-transformed breadth and depth values were compared by one-way ANOVA with Sidak's multiple comparisons tests. Entries here come from immuneACCESS through TCRdb and include only in-frame sequences with V and J called. Some clones fail to appear in such tables; in the studies checked, an unresolved V gene covers under half of the shortfall, and the cause of the remainder is unknown. V and J calls and clone size are given by that table; D and trimming were obtained from the DNA. Present in this sample are about 29,000 clones, roughly 93% of which were seen just once. The ten most abundant clones make up over 6.5% of the sample.

What the authors observed across the whole study: After two AZD1222 doses, spike-specific TCR breadth and depth were significantly higher than at day 0 and than in MenACWY recipients. Participants were mostly white British and included more females than males, and it was suggested by the authors that clonal diversity may have been underestimated. Because no samples from the day 14 peak response were available, repertoires could be characterized only after the peak T cell response. The 56-69-year group was small, and its depth increase did not reach significance, likely because of low power. CD4 TCRs associated with the vaccine covered the entire spike protein, and the dominant responses were in regions 160-218 and 743-854. Conclusions about previously exposed vaccinees are limited because only six or seven AZD1222 recipients were SARS-CoV-2 seropositive at baseline. Epitopes outside the regions mutated in the B.1.351 and B.1.1.7 variants were reportedly recognized by nearly half of the unique spike-specific TCRs.

The CDR3 starts with the cysteine, ends with the phenylalanine, and has 14 residues. CDR3 DNA only is kept here, 42 bases in frame from base 1. Trimming at the junction amounts to 2 bases on V and 2 bases on J, and the germline ends lie 10 bases apart. The germline V gene supplies CDR1 SGDLS and CDR2 YYNGEE. The specimen comprised peripheral blood, sampled on day 0 of AZD1222 vaccination. This TCR was recovered from an adult in good health. Recombination linked TRBV9 to TRBJ1-2; TRBD1 could be the D gene, as 6 bases match. The CDR3 reads as follows: CASSVDSLNYGYTF. The DNA sequence is as follows: TGTGCCAGCAGCGTGGACAGCCTCAACTATGGCTACACCTTC.